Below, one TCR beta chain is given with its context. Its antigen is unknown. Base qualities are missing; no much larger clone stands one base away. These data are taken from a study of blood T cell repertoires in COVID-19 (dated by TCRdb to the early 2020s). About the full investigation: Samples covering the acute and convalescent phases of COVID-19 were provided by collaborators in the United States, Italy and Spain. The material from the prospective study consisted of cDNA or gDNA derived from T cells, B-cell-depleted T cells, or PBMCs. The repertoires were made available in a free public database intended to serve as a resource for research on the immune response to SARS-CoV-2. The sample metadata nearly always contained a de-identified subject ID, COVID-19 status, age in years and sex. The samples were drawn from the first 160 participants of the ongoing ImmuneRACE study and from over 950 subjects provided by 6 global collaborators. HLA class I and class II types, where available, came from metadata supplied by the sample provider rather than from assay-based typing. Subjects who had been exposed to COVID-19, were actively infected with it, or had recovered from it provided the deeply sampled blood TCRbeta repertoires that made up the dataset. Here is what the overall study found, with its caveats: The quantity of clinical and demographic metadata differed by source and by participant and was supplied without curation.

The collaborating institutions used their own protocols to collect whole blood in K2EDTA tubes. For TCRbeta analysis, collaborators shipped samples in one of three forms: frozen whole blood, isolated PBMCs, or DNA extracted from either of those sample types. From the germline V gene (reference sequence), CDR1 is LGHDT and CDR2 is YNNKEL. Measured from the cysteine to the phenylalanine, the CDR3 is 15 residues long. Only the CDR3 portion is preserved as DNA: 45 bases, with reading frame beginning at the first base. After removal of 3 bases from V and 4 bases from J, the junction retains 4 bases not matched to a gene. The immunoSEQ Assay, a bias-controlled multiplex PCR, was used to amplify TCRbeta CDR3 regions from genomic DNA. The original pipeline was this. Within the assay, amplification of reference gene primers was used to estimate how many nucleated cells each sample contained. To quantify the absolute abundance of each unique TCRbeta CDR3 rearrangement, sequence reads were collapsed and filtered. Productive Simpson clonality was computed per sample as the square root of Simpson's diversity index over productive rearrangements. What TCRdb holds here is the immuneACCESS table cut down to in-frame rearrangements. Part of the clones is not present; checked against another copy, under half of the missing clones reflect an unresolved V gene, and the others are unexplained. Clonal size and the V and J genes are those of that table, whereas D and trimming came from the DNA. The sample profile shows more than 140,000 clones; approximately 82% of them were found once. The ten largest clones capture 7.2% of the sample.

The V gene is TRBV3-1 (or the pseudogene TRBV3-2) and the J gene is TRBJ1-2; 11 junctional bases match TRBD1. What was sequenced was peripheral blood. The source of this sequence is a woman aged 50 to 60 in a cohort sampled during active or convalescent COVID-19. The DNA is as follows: TGTGCCAGCAGCCATGGGACAGGGGGACGCTATGGCTACACCTTC. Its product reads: CASSHGTGGRYGYTF.